The rows below give T cell receptor beta chains drawn from one sample of a study of blood T cell repertoires in COVID-19. Libraries were prepared by immunoSEQ multiplex PCR; TCRdb keeps only in-frame clonotypes and omits some of them. The top ten clones hold under 2.5% of a sample with 150,000 to 200,000 clones, 83% of them seen once. The sequenced material came from peripheral blood. All receptors derive from a woman aged 80 or over with acute or convalescent COVID-19. Each CDR3 is given with its conserved first and last residue. Fields, in order: J gene, D gene, clone size, CDR3 length, V gene, CDR3 protein, CDR3 DNA. A D gene is named only where the DNA matches it firmly. Size values are once, few and many counts, or a class for expanded clones, and some rows have none.

j_gene: TRBJ2-2
d_gene: NA
abundance: NA
len: 12
v_gene: TRBV12-3/TRBV12-4
CDR3aa: CASSLNTGELFF
CDR3nt: TGTGCCAGCAGCCTGAACACCGGGGAGCTGTTTTTT

j_gene: TRBJ1-1
d_gene: TRBD1
abundance: once
len: 17
v_gene: TRBV5-1
CDR3aa: CASSSGQINQMNTEAFF
CDR3nt: TGCGCCAGCAGTTCGGGACAGATAAACCAAATGAACACTGAAGCTTTCTTT

j_gene: TRBJ1-6
d_gene: NA
abundance: few
len: 14
v_gene: TRBV5-1
CDR3aa: CASQYGGDDSPLHF
CDR3nt: TGCGCCAGCCAGTATGGGGGGGATGATTCACCCCTCCACTTT

j_gene: TRBJ1-5
d_gene: NA
abundance: NA
len: 15
v_gene: TRBV11-2
CDR3aa: CASSLDGGREQPQHF
CDR3nt: TGTGCCAGCAGCTTAGACGGCGGGAGGGAACAGCCCCAGCATTTT

j_gene: TRBJ1-1
d_gene: NA
abundance: NA
len: 14
v_gene: TRBV6-5
CDR3aa: CASSTYPGNTEAFF
CDR3nt: TGTGCCAGCAGCACATACCCGGGGAACACTGAAGCTTTCTTT

j_gene: TRBJ2-2
d_gene: TRBD2
abundance: few
len: 13
v_gene: TRBV12-3/TRBV12-4
CDR3aa: CASRGEGTGELFF
CDR3nt: TGTGCCAGCAGAGGGGAGGGGACCGGGGAGCTGTTTTTT

j_gene: TRBJ2-1
d_gene: NA
abundance: NA
len: 12
v_gene: TRBV12-3/TRBV12-4
CDR3aa: CASSFPSNEQFF
CDR3nt: TGTGCCAGCAGTTTTCCTTCCAATGAGCAGTTCTTC

j_gene: TRBJ2-1
d_gene: NA
abundance: NA
len: 10
v_gene: TRBV7-9
CDR3aa: CASSREVQFF
CDR3nt: TGTGCCAGCAGCCGCGAGGTGCAGTTCTTC

j_gene: TRBJ2-3
d_gene: TRBD2
abundance: NA
len: 15
v_gene: TRBV30
CDR3aa: CAWSVGSGGADTQYF
CDR3nt: TGTGCCTGGAGTGTGGGGTCCGGGGGGGCCGATACGCAGTATTTT

j_gene: TRBJ2-2
d_gene: TRBD2
abundance: NA
len: 19
v_gene: TRBV4-2
CDR3aa: CASSQEGLAGVGSSGELFF
CDR3nt: TGTGCCAGCAGCCAAGAGGGGCTAGCGGGGGTTGGTTCCTCCGGGGAGCTGTTTTTT

j_gene: TRBJ2-3
d_gene: NA
abundance: NA
len: 15
v_gene: TRBV5-1
CDR3aa: CASILGTFSTDTQYF
CDR3nt: TGCGCCTCCATCCTTGGGACTTTTAGCACAGATACGCAGTATTTT

j_gene: TRBJ2-7
d_gene: NA
abundance: NA
len: 13
v_gene: TRBV7-2
CDR3aa: CASSFDSAYEQYF
CDR3nt: TGTGCCAGCAGCTTTGACAGCGCCTACGAGCAGTACTTC

j_gene: TRBJ1-3
d_gene: TRBD1
abundance: NA
len: 15
v_gene: TRBV5-1
CDR3aa: CASSPAGTAGDTIYF
CDR3nt: TGCGCCAGCAGCCCCGCCGGGACAGCGGGAGACACCATATATTTT

j_gene: TRBJ1-2
d_gene: NA
abundance: NA
len: 14
v_gene: TRBV2
CDR3aa: CASSVGGRGYGYTF
CDR3nt: TGTGCCAGCAGTGTGGGGGGGCGCGGCTATGGCTACACCTTC

j_gene: TRBJ2-2
d_gene: NA
abundance: NA
len: 15
v_gene: TRBV7-2
CDR3aa: CASRIIQGNTGELFF
CDR3nt: TGTGCCAGCAGGATCATACAGGGAAACACCGGGGAGCTGTTTTTT

j_gene: TRBJ1-5
d_gene: TRBD1
abundance: NA
len: 14
v_gene: TRBV6-2/TRBV6-3
CDR3aa: CASSHGQGNQPQHF
CDR3nt: TGTGCCAGCAGCCACGGACAGGGAAATCAGCCCCAGCATTTT

j_gene: TRBJ1-2
d_gene: NA
abundance: NA
len: 16
v_gene: TRBV28
CDR3aa: CALHPGGGASSGGYTF
CDR3nt: TGTGCCCTTCACCCGGGCGGGGGGGCGAGTAGTGGAGGCTACACCTTC

j_gene: TRBJ2-7
d_gene: NA
abundance: NA
len: 12
v_gene: TRBV6-1
CDR3aa: CASSEPQGEQYF
CDR3nt: TGTGCCAGCAGTGAGCCCCAGGGCGAGCAGTACTTC

j_gene: TRBJ1-2
d_gene: NA
abundance: NA
len: 17
v_gene: TRBV7-2
CDR3aa: CASSLALDAGWGPGYTF
CDR3nt: TGTGCCAGCAGCTTAGCCCTCGACGCAGGTTGGGGGCCTGGCTACACCTTC

j_gene: TRBJ2-6
d_gene: NA
abundance: NA
len: 19
v_gene: TRBV18
CDR3aa: CASSPILATSSSGANVLTF
CDR3nt: TGTGCCAGCTCACCGATCCTAGCAACGAGCAGCTCTGGGGCCAACGTCCTGACTTTC

j_gene: TRBJ1-3
d_gene: NA
abundance: NA
len: 13
v_gene: TRBV6-5
CDR3aa: CASSSVSGNTIYF
CDR3nt: TGTGCCAGCAGTTCAGTCTCTGGAAACACCATATATTTT

j_gene: TRBJ1-1
d_gene: TRBD1
abundance: NA
len: 15
v_gene: TRBV6-5
CDR3aa: CASSFGQGAITEAFF
CDR3nt: TGTGCCAGCAGTTTCGGACAGGGGGCTATCACTGAAGCTTTCTTT

j_gene: TRBJ1-3
d_gene: NA
abundance: NA
len: 17
v_gene: TRBV4-1
CDR3aa: CASSQSTQATGGNTIYF
CDR3nt: TGCGCCAGCAGCCAAAGCACCCAGGCCACGGGAGGAAACACCATATATTTT

j_gene: TRBJ1-2
d_gene: TRBD1
abundance: NA
len: 15
v_gene: TRBV6-5
CDR3aa: CASSYRTGTGYGYTF
CDR3nt: TGTGCCAGCAGCTATCGAACCGGGACAGGGTATGGCTACACCTTC

j_gene: TRBJ1-5
d_gene: NA
abundance: NA
len: 15
v_gene: TRBV19
CDR3aa: CASSMGAVSNQPQHF
CDR3nt: TGTGCCAGTAGTATGGGGGCGGTTAGCAATCAGCCCCAGCATTTT

j_gene: TRBJ1-1
d_gene: NA
abundance: NA
len: 14
v_gene: TRBV5-4
CDR3aa: CASSLEDRNTEAFF
CDR3nt: TGTGCCAGCAGCTTGGAGGACAGGAACACTGAAGCTTTCTTT

j_gene: TRBJ2-1
d_gene: TRBD2
abundance: NA
len: 15
v_gene: TRBV30
CDR3aa: CAWSLLAGGYNEQFF
CDR3nt: TGTGCCTGGAGTCTACTAGCGGGGGGATACAATGAGCAGTTCTTC

j_gene: TRBJ1-3
d_gene: NA
abundance: few
len: 15
v_gene: TRBV11-2
CDR3aa: CASSQQVRSGNTIYF
CDR3nt: TGTGCCAGCAGCCAACAGGTTCGCTCTGGAAACACCATATATTTT

j_gene: TRBJ2-2
d_gene: NA
abundance: NA
len: 14
v_gene: TRBV5-1
CDR3aa: CASSLDLNTGELFF
CDR3nt: TGCGCCAGCAGCCTGGACTTAAACACCGGGGAGCTGTTTTTT

j_gene: TRBJ2-2
d_gene: TRBD1
abundance: NA
len: 18
v_gene: TRBV4-3
CDR3aa: CASSQRRYRTGESGELFF
CDR3nt: TGCGCCAGCAGCCAACGTCGATACCGGACAGGCGAGTCCGGGGAGCTGTTTTTT

j_gene: TRBJ1-6
d_gene: TRBD1
abundance: NA
len: 15
v_gene: TRBV2
CDR3aa: CASRTGRSYNSPLHF
CDR3nt: TGTGCCAGCAGGACAGGGAGATCCTATAATTCACCCCTCCACTTT

j_gene: TRBJ2-3
d_gene: NA
abundance: NA
len: 17
v_gene: TRBV7-9
CDR3aa: CASSLAPTITGTDTQYF
CDR3nt: TGTGCCAGCAGCTTAGCACCGACCATCACAGGCACAGATACGCAGTATTTT

j_gene: TRBJ1-5
d_gene: TRBD1
abundance: NA
len: 14
v_gene: TRBV28
CDR3aa: CASAYRGVSQPQHF
CDR3nt: TGTGCCAGCGCGTACAGGGGCGTAAGTCAGCCCCAGCATTTT

j_gene: TRBJ1-1
d_gene: NA
abundance: NA
len: 13
v_gene: TRBV7-3
CDR3aa: CASSLGAGTEAFF
CDR3nt: TGTGCCAGCAGCTTGGGGGCTGGCACTGAAGCTTTCTTT

j_gene: TRBJ2-6
d_gene: NA
abundance: NA
len: 16
v_gene: TRBV5-4
CDR3aa: CASSLFSSSGANVLTF
CDR3nt: TGTGCCAGCAGCTTGTTTAGTAGCTCTGGGGCCAACGTCCTGACTTTC

j_gene: TRBJ2-2
d_gene: NA
abundance: once
len: 12
v_gene: TRBV11-1
CDR3aa: CASSIPTGELFF
CDR3nt: TGTGCCAGCTCCATTCCCACCGGGGAGCTGTTTTTT

j_gene: TRBJ2-7
d_gene: NA
abundance: NA
len: 16
v_gene: TRBV9
CDR3aa: CASSPAGGQGGGEQYF
CDR3nt: TGTGCCAGCAGCCCAGCCGGGGGGCAGGGAGGGGGCGAGCAGTACTTC

j_gene: TRBJ1-1
d_gene: NA
abundance: NA
len: 14
v_gene: TRBV6-2/TRBV6-3
CDR3aa: CASSYAGENTEAFF
CDR3nt: TGTGCCAGCAGTTACGCGGGCGAAAACACTGAAGCTTTCTTT

j_gene: TRBJ2-1
d_gene: NA
abundance: NA
len: 14
v_gene: TRBV30
CDR3aa: CAWSLPGEPLTQFF
CDR3nt: TGTGCCTGGAGTCTTCCAGGTGAGCCGTTAACACAGTTCTTC

j_gene: TRBJ2-5
d_gene: TRBD2
abundance: NA
len: 15
v_gene: TRBV5-1
CDR3aa: CASSLDGTSQETQYF
CDR3nt: TGCGCCAGCAGCCTAGACGGGACTAGCCAAGAGACCCAGTACTTC

j_gene: TRBJ1-2
d_gene: NA
abundance: NA
len: 15
v_gene: TRBV4-2
CDR3aa: CASSQEGQGNYGYTF
CDR3nt: TGTGCCAGCAGCCAAGAGGGGCAGGGGAACTATGGCTACACCTTC

j_gene: TRBJ1-2
d_gene: TRBD1
abundance: NA
len: 14
v_gene: TRBV27
CDR3aa: CASRGTGEIYGYTF
CDR3nt: TGTGCCAGCAGGGGGACAGGAGAGATTTATGGCTACACCTTC

j_gene: TRBJ1-1
d_gene: NA
abundance: NA
len: 14
v_gene: TRBV5-1
CDR3aa: CASTRGVMNTEAFF
CDR3nt: TGCGCCAGCACTAGGGGCGTCATGAACACTGAAGCTTTCTTT

j_gene: TRBJ2-2
d_gene: NA
abundance: NA
len: 16
v_gene: TRBV7-6
CDR3aa: CASSSPTALNTGELFF
CDR3nt: TGTGCCAGCAGCTCCCCGACAGCCCTCAACACCGGGGAGCTGTTTTTT

j_gene: TRBJ2-5
d_gene: TRBD1
abundance: NA
len: 15
v_gene: TRBV4-1
CDR3aa: CASSQYTGGGETQYF
CDR3nt: TGCGCCAGCAGCCAGTATACAGGGGGTGGCGAGACCCAGTACTTC

j_gene: TRBJ2-7
d_gene: NA
abundance: NA
len: 15
v_gene: TRBV7-9
CDR3aa: CASSLASHTAYEQYF
CDR3nt: TGTGCCAGCAGCTTAGCGAGCCATACCGCCTACGAGCAGTACTTC

j_gene: TRBJ2-7
d_gene: NA
abundance: once
len: 12
v_gene: TRBV29-1
CDR3aa: CSARDNPYEQYF
CDR3nt: TGCAGCGCCCGGGACAACCCCTACGAGCAGTACTTC

j_gene: TRBJ1-3
d_gene: NA
abundance: NA
len: 14
v_gene: TRBV19
CDR3aa: CASSIGHSGNTIYF
CDR3nt: TGTGCCAGTAGTATCGGTCACTCTGGAAACACCATATATTTT

j_gene: TRBJ2-7
d_gene: NA
abundance: NA
len: 16
v_gene: TRBV24-1
CDR3aa: CATSDLQTGTTYEQYF
CDR3nt: TGTGCCACCAGTGATTTGCAAACCGGGACAACCTACGAGCAGTACTTC

j_gene: TRBJ1-3
d_gene: TRBD1
abundance: NA
len: 17
v_gene: TRBV6-1
CDR3aa: CASSGPDRGHGGNTIYF
CDR3nt: TGTGCCAGCAGTGGCCCGGACAGGGGGCATGGTGGAAACACCATATATTTT

j_gene: TRBJ2-1
d_gene: NA
abundance: few
len: 16
v_gene: TRBV11-2
CDR3aa: CASSSSTGGSYNEQFF
CDR3nt: TGTGCCAGCAGCTCATCGACAGGAGGCTCCTACAATGAGCAGTTCTTC

j_gene: TRBJ2-1
d_gene: TRBD2
abundance: NA
len: 16
v_gene: TRBV9
CDR3aa: CASSFGQGGSYNEQFF
CDR3nt: TGTGCCAGCAGCTTCGGGCAGGGCGGGAGCTACAATGAGCAGTTCTTC

j_gene: TRBJ2-1
d_gene: TRBD1
abundance: NA
len: 15
v_gene: TRBV11-2
CDR3aa: CASSLSGTGSNEQFF
CDR3nt: TGTGCCAGCAGCCTCTCCGGGACAGGGTCCAATGAGCAGTTCTTC